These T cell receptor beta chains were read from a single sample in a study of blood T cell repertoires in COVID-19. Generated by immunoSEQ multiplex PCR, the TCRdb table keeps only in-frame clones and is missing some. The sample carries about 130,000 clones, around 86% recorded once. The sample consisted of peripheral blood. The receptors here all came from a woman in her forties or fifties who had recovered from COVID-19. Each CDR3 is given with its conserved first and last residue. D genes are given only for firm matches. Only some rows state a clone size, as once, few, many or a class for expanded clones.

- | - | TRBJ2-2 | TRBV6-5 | CASSYTGTNTGELFF | TGTGCCAGCAGTTACACCGGGACTAACACCGGGGAGCTGTTTTTT
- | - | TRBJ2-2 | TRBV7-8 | CASSLGAWGTGELFF | TGTGCCAGCAGCTTGGGGGCCTGGGGCACCGGGGAGCTGTTTTTT
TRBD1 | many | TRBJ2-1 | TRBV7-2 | CASSRNPLQGADFF | TGTGCCAGCAGCCGGAACCCCTTACAGGGGGCGGATTTCTTC
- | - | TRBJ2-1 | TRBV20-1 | CSARRDNEQFF | TGCAGTGCTCGCAGGGACAATGAGCAGTTCTTC
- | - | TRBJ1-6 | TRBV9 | CASSVGVQGNSPLHF | TGTGCCAGCAGCGTAGGGGTACAGGGTAATTCACCCCTCCACTTT
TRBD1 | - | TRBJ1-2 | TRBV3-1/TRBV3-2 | CASSPRRDRGNYGYTF | TGTGCCAGCAGCCCGCGCCGGGACAGGGGGAACTATGGCTACACCTTC
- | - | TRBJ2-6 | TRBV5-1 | CASSFTGANVLTF | TGCGCCAGCAGCTTTACTGGGGCCAACGTCCTGACTTTC
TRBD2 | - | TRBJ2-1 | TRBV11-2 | CASSRAGGTSGSRNEQFF | TGTGCCAGCAGCCGGGCCGGGGGAACTAGCGGGAGTAGGAATGAGCAGTTCTTC
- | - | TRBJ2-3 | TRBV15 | CATSRGVGGATDTQYF | TGTGCCACCAGCAGAGGAGTCGGCGGAGCCACAGATACGCAGTATTTT
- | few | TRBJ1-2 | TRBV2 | CASRVDQGFGGYTF | TGTGCCAGTAGAGTTGACCAGGGGTTTGGTGGCTACACCTTC
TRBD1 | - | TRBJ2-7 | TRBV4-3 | CASSQDPWQGAIHEQYF | TGCGCCAGCAGCCAAGATCCGTGGCAGGGGGCAATCCACGAGCAGTACTTC
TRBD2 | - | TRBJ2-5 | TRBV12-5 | CASVVSGGAVETQYF | TGTGCTAGTGTCGTGAGCGGGGGGGCAGTCGAGACCCAGTACTTC
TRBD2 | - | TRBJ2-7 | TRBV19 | CASSSFASGRYEQYF | TGTGCCAGTAGTTCCTTTGCGAGCGGGAGGTACGAGCAGTACTTC
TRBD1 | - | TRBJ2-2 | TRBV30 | CAWSPWGGTGGNGELFF | TGTGCCTGGAGCCCATGGGGTGGGACAGGGGGCAACGGGGAGCTGTTTTTT
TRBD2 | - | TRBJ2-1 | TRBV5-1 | CASSLVRGGPNEQFF | TGCGCCAGCAGCTTGGTACGGGGGGGCCCTAATGAGCAGTTCTTC
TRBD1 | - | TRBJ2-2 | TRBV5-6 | CASGRAGQANGELFF | TGTGCCAGCGGGCGGGCGGGACAGGCGAACGGGGAGCTGTTTTTT
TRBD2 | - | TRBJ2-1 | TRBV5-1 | CASSLMAASGTDEQFF | TGCGCCAGCAGCTTGATGGCGGCTAGCGGGACGGATGAGCAGTTCTTC
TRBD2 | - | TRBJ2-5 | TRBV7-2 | CASSLLAGGGQETQYF | TGTGCCAGCAGCTTGCTAGCGGGAGGAGGGCAAGAGACCCAGTACTTC
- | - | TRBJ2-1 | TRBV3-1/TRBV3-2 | CASSPPSTYNEQFF | TGTGCCAGCAGCCCGCCGAGTACCTACAATGAGCAGTTCTTC
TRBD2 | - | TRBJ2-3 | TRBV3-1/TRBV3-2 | CASSRITSGGFFF | TGTGCCAGCAGCCGAATAACTAGCGGGGGTTTTTTCTTT
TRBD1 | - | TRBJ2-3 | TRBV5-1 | CASSLGGTGGTDTQYF | TGCGCCAGCAGCTTGGGAGGGACAGGTGGTACAGATACGCAGTATTTT
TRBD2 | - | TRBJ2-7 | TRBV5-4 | CASSLTSGRGDEQYF | TGTGCCAGCAGCCTGACTAGCGGGAGAGGCGACGAGCAGTACTTC
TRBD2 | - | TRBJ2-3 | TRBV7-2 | CASSPGLGPDTQYF | TGTGCCAGCAGTCCGGGACTAGGTCCAGATACGCAGTATTTT
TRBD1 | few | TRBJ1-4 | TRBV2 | CASSPGQRYEKLFF | TGTGCCAGCAGTCCGGGACAGCGGTACGAAAAACTGTTTTTT
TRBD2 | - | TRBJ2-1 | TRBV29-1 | CSVRTSGRGNEQFF | TGCAGCGTCCGGACTAGCGGGAGAGGTAATGAGCAGTTCTTC
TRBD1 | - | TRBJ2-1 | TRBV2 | CASSFTDRGLGEQFF | TGTGCCAGCAGTTTCACCGACAGGGGTTTAGGTGAGCAGTTCTTC
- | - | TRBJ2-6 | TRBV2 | CASGATSGANVLTF | TGTGCCAGCGGAGCGACCTCTGGGGCCAACGTCCTGACTTTC
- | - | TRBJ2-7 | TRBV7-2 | CASSLVGGDTGQYF | TGTGCCAGCAGCTTAGTAGGGGGGGATACCGGGCAGTACTTC
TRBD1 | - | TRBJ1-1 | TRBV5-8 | CASSFRGRNTEAFF | TGTGCCAGCAGCTTCAGGGGGCGGAACACTGAAGCTTTCTTT
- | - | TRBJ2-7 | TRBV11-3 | CASSRGGLSGYEQYF | TGTGCCAGCAGCCGAGGCGGGCTTTCTGGCTACGAGCAGTACTTC
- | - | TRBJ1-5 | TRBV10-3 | CAISAGSPGDQPQHF | TGTGCCATCAGTGCTGGCAGCCCTGGAGATCAGCCCCAGCATTTT
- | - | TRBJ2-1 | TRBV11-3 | CASSLDLGGSYNEQFF | TGTGCCAGCAGCTTAGATCTGGGGGGCTCCTACAATGAGCAGTTCTTC
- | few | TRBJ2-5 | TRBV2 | CASSGGSGETQYF | TGTGCCAGCAGCGGGGGATCCGGAGAGACCCAGTACTTC
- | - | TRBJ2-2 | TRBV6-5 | CASSNSDTGELFF | TGTGCCAGCAGCAACTCGGACACCGGGGAGCTGTTTTTT
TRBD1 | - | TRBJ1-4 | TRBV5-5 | CASSYGRGVGEKLFF | TGTGCCAGCAGTTACGGCAGGGGGGTCGGTGAAAAACTGTTTTTT
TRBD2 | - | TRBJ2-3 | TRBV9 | CASSASGPSQYF | TGTGCCAGCAGCGCTAGCGGGCCTAGTCAATATTTT
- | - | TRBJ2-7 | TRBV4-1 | CASSRGHQLSYEQYF | TGCGCCAGCAGCCGCGGTCACCAACTCTCCTACGAGCAGTACTTC
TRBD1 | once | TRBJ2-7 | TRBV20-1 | CSASQDRGDYEQYF | TGCAGTGCGAGTCAGGACAGGGGTGACTACGAGCAGTACTTC
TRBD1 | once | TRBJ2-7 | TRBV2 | CASSARPGQGAHEQYF | TGTGCCAGCAGTGCTCGACCTGGACAGGGGGCCCACGAGCAGTACTTC
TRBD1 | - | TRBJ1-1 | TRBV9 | CASSPQDRVRTEAFF | TGTGCCAGCAGCCCCCAGGACAGGGTTAGAACTGAAGCTTTCTTT
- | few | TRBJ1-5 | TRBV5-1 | CASSLGDSRNQPQHF | TGCGCCAGCAGCTTGGGAGACAGCCGCAATCAGCCCCAGCATTTT
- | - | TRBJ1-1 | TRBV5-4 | CASSLGRRQVNTEAFF | TGTGCCAGCAGCTTGGGGCGCAGGCAGGTAAACACTGAAGCTTTCTTT
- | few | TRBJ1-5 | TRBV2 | CASSEEVNQPQHF | TGTGCCAGCAGTGAGGAGGTAAATCAGCCCCAGCATTTT
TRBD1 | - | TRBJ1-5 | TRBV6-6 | CASRDRGRLVSQHF | TGTGCCAGCCGGGACAGGGGCCGCTTAGTGTCCCAGCATTTT
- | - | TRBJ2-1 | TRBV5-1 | CASSFGGNNEQFF | TGCGCCAGCAGCTTTGGAGGGAACAATGAGCAGTTCTTC
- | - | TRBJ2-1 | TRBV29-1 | CSVLINWGEIYNEQFF | TGCAGCGTTCTAATCAATTGGGGGGAAATCTACAATGAGCAGTTCTTC